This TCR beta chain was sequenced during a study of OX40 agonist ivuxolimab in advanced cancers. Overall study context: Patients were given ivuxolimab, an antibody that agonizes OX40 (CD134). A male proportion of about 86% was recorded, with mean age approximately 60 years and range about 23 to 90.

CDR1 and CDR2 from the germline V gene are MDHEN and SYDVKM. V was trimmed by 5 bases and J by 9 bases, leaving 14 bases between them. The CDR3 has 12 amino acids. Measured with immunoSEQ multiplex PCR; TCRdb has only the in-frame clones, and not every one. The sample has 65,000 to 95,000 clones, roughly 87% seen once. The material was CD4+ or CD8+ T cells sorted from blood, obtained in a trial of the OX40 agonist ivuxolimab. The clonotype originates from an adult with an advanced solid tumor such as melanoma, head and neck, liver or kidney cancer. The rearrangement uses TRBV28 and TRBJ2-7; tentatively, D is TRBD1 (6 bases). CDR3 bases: TGTGCCAGCAGTCCGCCCGGACAGAGGCAGTACGTC. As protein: CASSPPGQRQYV.